Described below is a single T cell receptor beta chain sequence and its context. Its antigen is not identified. The data stem from a study of blood T cells in healthy people across ages. CDR3 length: 19 amino acids. Regarding the study as a whole: Diversity of TCR beta correlated strongly with naive T cell percentage. The study could not conclusively compare naive and antigen-experienced cells, given its unsorted PBMCs.

With a J-beta primer mix and a sample-barcoded 5' primer, a second PCR ran about 7 to 11 cycles. Each of the samples gave a minimum of 2.5 million paired-end reads that contained CDR3. TCRdb reanalysed the 5' RACE reads using MiXCR and keeps one entry per CDR3 protein. Counted here are about 830,000 distinct CDR3 sequences, roughly 60% occurring once; the ten biggest clones make up 22%. The chain couples TRBV21-1 to TRBJ1-5. TRBV21-1 is a pseudogene segment. This TCR was recovered from a man aged 25-40 years in good health. The source material was blood. The CDR3 DNA is TGTGCCAGCAGCAAAGTCAGATCCGGGCCCCAGCACAGGAATCAGCCCCAGCATTTT. It specifies CASSKVRSGPQHRNQPQHF.